The rows below give T cell receptor beta chains drawn from one sample of a study of T cells of healthy individuals. MiXCR, run by TCRdb on the 5' RACE reads, gives a single entry per CDR3 protein. The data contain around 63,000 distinct CDR3 sequences, roughly 16% of them seen just once; the ten biggest clones take up approximately 4.8%. All receptors come from a human donor in good health. CDR3s include the opening cysteine and the closing phenylalanine or tryptophan. The D gene is left open where the match is weak. Size tells how often a clone was seen (once, few, many) or the class of an expanded clone, and some rows leave it out.

J: TRBJ1-1
D: .
V: TRBV7-2
size: .
CDR3: CASSLRRDWNTEAFF
DNA: TGTGCCAGCAGCTTACGGCGGGATTGGAACACTGAAGCTTTCTTT

J: TRBJ2-1
D: .
V: TRBV7-9
size: .
CDR3: CASSLIQAGNNEQFF
DNA: TGTGCCAGCAGCTTAATACAGGCCGGAAACAATGAGCAGTTCTTC

J: TRBJ1-1
D: .
V: TRBV6-5
size: few
CDR3: CASSYSPGRVEAFF
DNA: TGTGCCAGCAGTTACTCGCCAGGGAGGGTTGAAGCTTTCTTT

J: TRBJ2-1
D: TRBD2
V: TRBV20-1
size: many
CDR3: CSAETGTSGDVEQFF
DNA: TGCAGTGCGGAAACCGGGACTAGCGGGGATGTAGAGCAGTTCTTC

J: TRBJ2-2
D: .
V: TRBV3-1
size: .
CDR3: CASSQLVSGELFF
DNA: TGTGCCAGCAGCCAACTAGTTTCCGGGGAGCTGTTTTTT

J: TRBJ2-7
D: TRBD1
V: TRBV20-1
size: many
CDR3: CSASTGGAGYEQYF
DNA: TGCAGTGCTAGCACAGGGGGCGCCGGCTACGAGCAGTACTTC

J: TRBJ1-3
D: .
V: TRBV29-1
size: many
CDR3: CSVEDAGTGNTIYF
DNA: TGCAGCGTTGAGGACGCGGGCACTGGAAACACCATATATTTT

J: TRBJ2-1
D: .
V: TRBV12-3/TRBV12-4
size: once
CDR3: CASSSRLVGQFF
DNA: TGTGCCAGCAGTTCCCGATTGGTTGGGCAGTTCTTC

J: TRBJ2-7
D: .
V: TRBV4-2
size: .
CDR3: CASSLGLPAEQYF
DNA: TGTGCCAGCAGCTTGGGACTCCCGGCGGAGCAGTACTTC

J: TRBJ2-1
D: .
V: TRBV10-3
size: few
CDR3: CAIGLGSYNEQFF
DNA: TGTGCCATCGGCCTGGGCTCCTACAATGAGCAGTTCTTC

J: TRBJ1-1
D: TRBD1
V: TRBV4-2
size: many
CDR3: CASSQGQGTEAFF
DNA: TGTGCCAGCAGCCAAGGACAGGGGACTGAAGCTTTCTTT

J: TRBJ1-6
D: .
V: TRBV3-1
size: many
CDR3: CASRSTGGSDNSPLHF
DNA: TGTGCCAGCAGATCGACGGGCGGTTCAGATAATTCACCCCTCCACTTT

J: TRBJ2-1
D: TRBD1
V: TRBV19
size: .
CDR3: CASRETGVGSSYNEQFF
DNA: TGTGCCAGTAGGGAGACAGGGGTCGGAAGCTCCTACAATGAGCAGTTCTTC

J: TRBJ2-3
D: .
V: TRBV28
size: few
CDR3: CASSLKIGGSQYF
DNA: TGTGCCAGCAGTTTAAAGATTGGTGGATCGCAGTATTTT

J: TRBJ2-1
D: .
V: TRBV28
size: many
CDR3: CASRPSVVRTGSF
DNA: TGTGCCAGCAGGCCCTCGGTGGTGCGAACAGGGTCCTTC

J: TRBJ2-3
D: .
V: TRBV28
size: many
CDR3: CASSITTDTQYF
DNA: TGTGCCAGCTCTATTACAACAGATACGCAGTATTTT

J: TRBJ2-5
D: TRBD1
V: TRBV3-1
size: once
CDR3: CASSQDLVDRGQETQYF
DNA: TGTGCCAGCAGCCAAGATCTCGTGGACAGGGGCCAAGAGACCCAGTACTTC

J: TRBJ2-7
D: .
V: TRBV4-1
size: many
CDR3: CASSQDGVLAFSQTYEQYF
DNA: TGCGCCAGCAGCCAAGATGGGGTCCTAGCATTTTCCCAAACCTACGAGCAGTACTTC

J: TRBJ1-2
D: TRBD1
V: TRBV27
size: many
CDR3: CASSFRTGNPLEGYTF
DNA: TGTGCCAGCAGTTTCAGGACAGGGAACCCCCTAGAGGGCTACACCTTC

J: TRBJ1-2
D: .
V: TRBV14
size: .
CDR3: CASSQDWTASYGYTF
DNA: TGTGCCAGCAGCCAAGATTGGACCGCCAGCTATGGCTACACCTTC

J: TRBJ1-2
D: .
V: TRBV12-3/TRBV12-4
size: .
CDR3: CASTQQGVYGYTF
DNA: TGTGCCAGCACCCAACAGGGTGTCTATGGCTACACCTTC

J: TRBJ2-5
D: .
V: TRBV4-2
size: many
CDR3: CASSQEMRETQYF
DNA: TGTGCCAGCAGCCAAGAGATGCGAGAGACCCAGTACTTC

J: TRBJ2-7
D: .
V: TRBV19
size: many
CDR3: CASSTGHGGAYEQYF
DNA: TGTGCCAGTAGCACAGGACACGGGGGTGCCTACGAGCAGTACTTC

J: TRBJ2-2
D: TRBD1
V: TRBV7-3
size: .
CDR3: CASSLTPSTGKTGELFF
DNA: TGTGCCAGCAGCCTCACTCCCTCGACAGGGAAAACCGGGGAGCTGTTTTTT

J: TRBJ2-1
D: TRBD2
V: TRBV6-2/TRBV6-3
size: few
CDR3: CASIPGLAGKNEQFF
DNA: TGTGCCAGCATTCCGGGACTAGCGGGGAAAAATGAGCAGTTCTTC

J: TRBJ1-1
D: .
V: TRBV11-2
size: many
CDR3: CASRLSGGTEAFF
DNA: TGTGCCAGCAGATTATCGGGGGGCACTGAAGCTTTCTTT

J: TRBJ2-5
D: TRBD2
V: TRBV20-1
size: .
CDR3: CSARDTSGRAVETQYF
DNA: TGCAGTGCTAGAGACACTAGCGGGAGGGCCGTAGAGACCCAGTACTTC

J: TRBJ2-5
D: TRBD1
V: TRBV29-1
size: many
CDR3: CSVKDRGLETQYF
DNA: TGCAGCGTTAAGGACAGGGGGCTGGAGACCCAGTACTTC

J: TRBJ1-2
D: .
V: TRBV5-1
size: many
CDR3: CASSLGDKKWYGYTF
DNA: TGCGCCAGCAGCTTGGGCGACAAAAAATGGTATGGCTACACCTTC

J: TRBJ1-1
D: TRBD1
V: TRBV10-3
size: many
CDR3: CAISLSTGANTEAFF
DNA: TGTGCCATCAGTTTGTCGACAGGGGCGAACACTGAAGCTTTCTTT

J: TRBJ2-3
D: TRBD2
V: TRBV7-2
size: many
CDR3: CASSTSVRDTDTQYF
DNA: TGTGCCAGCAGCACTAGCGTCAGGGACACAGATACGCAGTATTTT

J: TRBJ2-1
D: TRBD1
V: TRBV7-3
size: few
CDR3: CASSGQGQDNEQFF
DNA: TGTGCCAGCAGCGGACAGGGACAGGACAATGAGCAGTTCTTC

J: TRBJ2-1
D: .
V: TRBV30
size: .
CDR3: CAWSDSGAEQFF
DNA: TGTGCCTGGAGTGACTCCGGGGCTGAGCAGTTCTTC

J: TRBJ2-7
D: TRBD2
V: TRBV20-1
size: .
CDR3: CSAQPGAGEHYEQYF
DNA: TGCAGTGCCCAACCGGGAGCGGGGGAACACTACGAGCAGTACTTC

J: TRBJ2-7
D: .
V: TRBV28
size: many
CDR3: CASTHLTGQRNYEQYF
DNA: TGTGCCAGCACTCACCTCACAGGGCAGCGGAACTACGAGCAGTACTTC

J: TRBJ1-2
D: TRBD1
V: TRBV5-4
size: .
CDR3: CASSGSVVTGGLGYTF
DNA: TGTGCCAGCAGCGGATCTGTTGTGACAGGGGGCCTCGGCTACACCTTC

J: TRBJ2-4
D: .
V: TRBV20-1
size: .
CDR3: CSASSSLRSSQYF
DNA: TGCAGTGCTAGTTCCAGCCTTCGGTCGTCTCAGTACTTC

J: TRBJ1-4
D: .
V: TRBV5-5
size: many
CDR3: CASSLGQGTNEKLFF
DNA: TGTGCCAGCAGCTTGGGGCAGGGAACTAATGAAAAACTGTTTTTT

J: TRBJ1-5
D: TRBD1
V: TRBV6-2/TRBV6-3
size: .
CDR3: CASSYHDRVKPQHF
DNA: TGTGCCAGCAGTTACCACGACAGGGTCAAGCCCCAGCATTTT

J: TRBJ2-3
D: .
V: TRBV10-3
size: .
CDR3: CAISVPGRGTDTQYF
DNA: TGTGCCATCAGTGTCCCGGGCCGGGGCACAGATACGCAGTATTTT

J: TRBJ2-1
D: .
V: TRBV7-9
size: .
CDR3: CASSATVEGPQFF
DNA: TGTGCCAGCAGCGCGACAGTTGAGGGCCCGCAGTTCTTC

J: TRBJ1-1
D: .
V: TRBV4-1
size: few
CDR3: CASSHADVEAFF
DNA: TGCGCCAGCAGCCACGCGGACGTTGAAGCTTTCTTT

J: TRBJ2-3
D: TRBD1
V: TRBV12-3/TRBV12-4
size: .
CDR3: CASNPTGGLADTQYF
DNA: TGTGCCAGCAACCCTACAGGGGGCCTCGCAGATACGCAGTATTTT

J: TRBJ2-4
D: TRBD2
V: TRBV29-1
size: .
CDR3: CSQRGASGNGTKNIQYF
DNA: TGCAGCCAGAGAGGGGCTAGCGGGAATGGAACCAAAAACATTCAGTACTTC

J: TRBJ1-6
D: .
V: TRBV20-1
size: few
CDR3: CSARDSTVINSPLHF
DNA: TGCAGTGCTAGAGACTCGACAGTTATTAATTCACCCCTCCACTTT

J: TRBJ2-1
D: .
V: TRBV4-2
size: .
CDR3: CASSKTLADMDRQFF
DNA: TGTGCCAGCAGCAAAACCCTCGCCGATATGGACCGGCAGTTCTTC

J: TRBJ1-1
D: .
V: TRBV11-1
size: .
CDR3: CASSFSSGQMNTEAFF
DNA: TGTGCCAGCAGCTTCTCTAGTGGACAGATGAACACTGAAGCTTTCTTT

J: TRBJ2-1
D: TRBD2
V: TRBV18
size: few
CDR3: CASSPPFQGLAGGEQFF
DNA: TGTGCCAGCTCACCACCATTCCAGGGACTAGCGGGGGGGGAGCAGTTCTTC

J: TRBJ2-7
D: .
V: TRBV29-1
size: many
CDR3: CSVVVRAPYEQYF
DNA: TGCAGCGTTGTGGTTCGGGCACCCTACGAGCAGTACTTC

J: TRBJ2-2
D: .
V: TRBV20-1
size: .
CDR3: CSASPGTLNTGELFF
DNA: TGCAGTGCTAGCCCCGGGACTCTAAACACCGGGGAGCTGTTTTTT

J: TRBJ2-5
D: .
V: TRBV29-1
size: .
CDR3: CSVAGTQGETQYF
DNA: TGCAGCGTTGCGGGGACCCAGGGGGAGACCCAGTACTTC

J: TRBJ2-7
D: .
V: TRBV21-1
size: few
CDR3: CASSSPGGAQSYEQYF
DNA: TGTGCCAGCAGCTCCCCCGGCGGGGCACAATCCTACGAGCAGTACTTC

J: TRBJ2-2
D: .
V: TRBV5-1
size: .
CDR3: CASSSSRGANTGELFF
DNA: TGCGCCAGCAGCTCGTCCCGGGGCGCGAACACCGGGGAGCTGTTTTTT